Shown below are 21 T cell receptor beta chains from a single sample sequenced in a study of blood T cell repertoires in COVID-19. The protocol was immunoSEQ multiplex PCR, while the TCRdb copy is restricted to in-frame clones and leaves out a portion. There are approximately 120,000 clones in the sample; 80% to 90% occur only once, and less than 8% lies in the top ten. Material: peripheral blood. These receptors all stem from a woman of 80 years or more with active or convalescent COVID-19.

The chain has TRBV7-6 and TRBJ2-1; D is perhaps TRBD2 (5 bases). V shed 5 bases and J shed 4 bases, with 9 bases lying between them. CDR1 is SGHVS and CDR2 is FNYEAQ in the germline V gene. CDR3 length: 13 amino acids. The DNA for the CDR3 is TGTGCCAGCAGCCGTGGACTTTACAATGAGCAGTTCTTC. This gives the protein CASSRGLYNEQFF. The variable domain in full, completed from reference TRBV7-6 and TRBJ2-1, reads GAGVSQSPRYKVTKRGQDVALRCDPISGHVSLYWYRQALGQGPEFLTYFNYEAQQDKSGLPNDRFSAERPEGSISTLTIQRTEQRDSAMYRCASSRGLYNEQFFGPGTRLTVL.

The chain uses TRBV4-1 and TRBJ2-5, with D maybe TRBD2 (6 bases). The CDR3 contains 14 residues. From germline, CDR1 is MGHRA and CDR2 YSYEKL. The germline V and J ends were trimmed by 0 bases and 5 bases, with 10 bases remaining between them. CDR3 loop: CASSQDGGRETQYF. The CDR3 coding sequence is TGCGCCAGCAGCCAAGATGGAGGGAGGGAGACCCAGTACTTC.

The V call is TRBV6-6, the J call TRBJ1-4, with D hard to call. The CDR3 sequence is 11 residues long. Trimming pared 6 bases from V and 8 bases from J, leaving 7 bases between. CDR1 is MNHNY, CDR2 SVGAGI, per germline (reference sequence). Written as DNA, the CDR3 is TGTGCCAGCAGCCTAAAAGAAAAACTGTTTTTT. Its translation is CASSLKEKLFF.

J is TRBJ2-7 and V is TRBV28; TRBD1 aligns across 7 bases. The germline CDR1 and CDR2 sequences are MDHEN and SYDVKM. The trim removed 6 bases at V and 1 base at J, leaving 9 bases unmatched. This CDR3 is built from 15 residues. In DNA form, the CDR3 reads TGTGCCAGCAGCCCCCAGAGGGGGCTTTCCTACGAGCAGTACTTC. Its translation is CASSPQRGLSYEQYF.

The DNA for the CDR3 is TGTGCCAGTAGTATAGATCGAGGTCTCGGCGGCTACACCTTC. It is translated as CASSIDRGLGGYTF. The rearrangement uses TRBV19 and TRBJ1-2; D remains ambiguous. The germline CDR1 and CDR2 sequences are LNHDA and SQIVND (reference sequence). CDR3 length equals 14 residues. Trimming removed 0 bases from V and 8 bases from J, with 13 bases in between. Together with reference TRBV19 and TRBJ1-2, the CDR3 gives the full variable domain: DGGITQSPKYLFRKEGQNVTLSCEQNLNHDAMYWYRQDPGQGLRLIYYSQIVNDFQKGDIAEGYSVSREKKESFPLTVTSAQKNPTAFYLCASSIDRGLGGYTFGSGTRLTVV.

This clone was seen more than once but under ten times. The gene calls are TRBV2 and TRBJ1-1; no reliable D call. The germline V gene encodes CDR1 SNHLY and CDR2 FYNNEI. The CDR3 is 13 amino acids. The V gene lost 2 bases and the J gene lost 6 bases, with 10 bases spanning the gap. In DNA form, the CDR3 reads TGTGCCAGCAGTGAACGGTGGTCTTCTGAAGCTTTCTTT. Protein product: CASSERWSSEAFF.

CDR3 protein: CASSTIGSSSGNTIYF. In nucleotides, the CDR3 is TGTGCCAGTAGTACGATTGGGAGTAGCTCTGGAAACACCATATATTTT. The J gene is TRBJ1-3, the V gene TRBV19; D uncertain. There are 16 residues in the CDR3. Trimming shortened V by 4 bases and J by 0 bases, and 13 bases separated the two germline ends. Germline CDR1 reads LNHDA; CDR2 reads SQIVND (reference sequence).

V is TRBV25-1 and J is TRBJ2-7, with D perhaps matching TRBD1 (6 bases). The CDR3 is 15 amino acids. Trimming removed 4 bases from V and 1 base from J, with 14 bases in between. Germline lookup yields CDR1 MGHDK and CDR2 SYGVNS. In DNA, the CDR3 is TGTGCCAGCAGTGCACCCGACAGGTTGTCCTACGAGCAGTACTTC. Translating gives CASSAPDRLSYEQYF.

The chain recombines TRBV4-1 with TRBJ2-1, with D tentatively TRBD2 (6 bases). Germline lookup yields CDR1 MGHRA and CDR2 YSYEKL. The V gene lost 4 bases and the J gene lost 0 bases, with 13 bases spanning the gap. The CDR3 is 16 amino acids. DNA for the CDR3: TGCGCCAGCAGCCCCACTAGCAGCTTCTCCTACAATGAGCAGTTCTTC. Encoded protein: CASSPTSSFSYNEQFF.

The CDR3: CASIPRPGLGKNEQFF. The CDR3 bases are TGTGCCAGCATCCCTCGCCCGGGACTAGGGAAGAATGAGCAGTTCTTC. The gene calls are TRBV6-6 and TRBJ2-1; 8 nucleotides line up with TRBD2. Trimming removed 7 bases from V and 7 bases from J; junction bases left unmatched: 15. Germline V gives CDR1 MNHNY, CDR2 SVGAGI (reference sequence). This CDR3 region has 16 residues.

This clone occurred once. This CDR3 is CASREQGAVYGYTF. CDR3 bases: TGTGCCAGCAGGGAACAGGGGGCGGTCTATGGCTACACCTTC. The chain links TRBV2 to TRBJ1-2; 9 bases match TRBD1. The CDR3 is 14 residues long. Germline V lookup: CDR1 SNHLY, CDR2 FYNNEI. V lost 6 bases and J lost 4; bases outside the gene matches: 6.

The chain recombines TRBV28 with TRBJ1-3, with D maybe TRBD1 (6 bases). The CDR3 is made up of 16 amino acids. The germline gives CDR1 MDHEN, CDR2 SYDVKM. V shed 2 bases and J shed 4 bases, with 15 bases lying between them. The CDR3 region has the DNA TGTGCCAGCAGTTTACTCTCGGGACACCGAGGAAACACCATATATTTT. Translation: CASSLLSGHRGNTIYF. The complete variable domain, with remaining parts taken from reference TRBV28 and TRBJ1-3, reads DVKVTQSSRYLVKRTGEKVFLECVQDMDHENMFWYRQDPGLGLRLIYFSYDVKMKEKGDIPEGYSVSREKKERFSLILESASTNQTSMYLCASSLLSGHRGNTIYFGEGSWLTVV.

V usage is TRBV6-5 and J usage is TRBJ1-4; TRBD1 matches 7 bases. The CDR3 is 15 amino acids. V lost 6 bases and J lost 5; bases outside the gene matches: 9. Germline-derived CDR1 and CDR2 are MNHEY and SVGAGI. DNA of the CDR3: TGTGCCAGCAGCCGTACAGGGGTTAGAAATGAAAAACTGTTTTTT. As protein: CASSRTGVRNEKLFF.

Of note for this clone: A read error may produce the germline difference seen at one junction end. The chain is built from TRBV7-7 and TRBJ1-5; no firm D call. Germline CDR1 and CDR2: SSHAT and FNYEAQ (reference sequence). The CDR3 sequence is 16 residues long. The CDR3, as DNA: TGTGCTAGCAGCTCCCCAGGCACGTCTTTGCATCAGCCCCAGCATTTT. Protein sequence: CASSSPGTSLHQPQHF.

The chain is built from TRBV7-9 and TRBJ1-4; unclear D gene. The CDR3 totals 15 residues. Trimming pared 4 bases from V and 8 bases from J, leaving 17 bases between. Germline values: CDR1 SEHNR, CDR2 FQNEAQ (reference sequence). The CDR3 sequence: CASSSRGSGWEKLFF. The CDR3 nucleotides are TGTGCCAGCAGCTCCCGAGGAAGCGGGTGGGAAAAACTGTTTTTT.

This chain uses TRBV28 with TRBJ1-2, with 7 positions matching TRBD1. J was trimmed by 4 bases and V by 6 bases; bases with no gene match: 14. The CDR3 has 16 amino acids. Germline V gene data show CDR1 as MDHEN and CDR2 as SYDVKM. The CDR3 loop is CASSPSTGESGYGYTF. CDR3 in DNA: TGTGCCAGCAGCCCTTCTACAGGGGAAAGTGGCTATGGCTACACCTTC.

The gene calls are TRBV12-5 and TRBJ1-1, with TRBD1 matching over 8 bases. Germline V gene lookup returns CDR1 LGHNT and CDR2 FRNRAP. V lost 2 bases to trimming and J lost 3 bases; unmatched junction nucleotides: 2. CDR3 length equals 14 residues. In DNA form, the CDR3 reads TGTGCTAGTGGTTTGAACAGGGGGTACACTGAAGCTTTCTTT. Protein sequence: CASGLNRGYTEAFF.

Only a few counts were recorded for this clone. The chain couples TRBV2 to TRBJ1-1, with TRBD1 as a possible D gene (6 bases). The CDR3 has 14 residues. V lost 10 bases, J lost 0 bases, and 15 bases lay in between. Germline-derived CDR1 and CDR2 are SNHLY and FYNNEI. This chain's CDR3 is CATTRGRMNTEAFF. CDR3 coding DNA: TGTGCCACCACCAGGGGACGGATGAACACTGAAGCTTTCTTT. The full variable domain, in which reference TRBV2 and TRBJ1-1 provide the parts outside the CDR3, is EPEVTQTPSHQVTQMGQEVILRCVPISNHLYFYWYRQILGQKVEFLVSFYNNEISEKSEIFDDQFSVERPDGSNFTLKIRSTKLEDSAMYFCATTRGRMNTEAFFGQGTRLTVV.

This chain joins TRBV7-9 and TRBJ2-2, with a tentative D call TRBD1 (6 bases). CDR3 size: 16 residues. Germline CDR1 reads SEHNR; CDR2 reads FQNEAQ (reference sequence). V was cut by 0 bases and J by 4 bases, with 12 bases left in between. The CDR3 here is CASSLARGQITGELFF. Here the CDR3 DNA reads TGTGCCAGCAGCTTAGCGAGGGGACAAATCACCGGGGAGCTGTTTTTT.

The V and J genes are TRBV19 and TRBJ2-3; 7 nucleotides agree with TRBD2. Germline CDR1 is LNHDA and CDR2 is SQIVND (reference sequence). The CDR3 contains 16 residues. The J segment lost 0 bases and the V segment lost 4 bases, leaving 7 bases of the junction unmatched. The CDR3 coding sequence is TGTGCCAGTAGTAGGTCTAGCGGTCCTAGCACAGATACGCAGTATTTT. This codes for CASSRSSGPSTDTQYF.

The chain employs TRBV28 and TRBJ2-7; D is undetermined. The CDR3 is 11 residues long. V lost 10 bases, J lost 2 bases, and 9 bases lay in between. Germline V gene sequence: CDR1 MDHEN, CDR2 SYDVKM. The CDR3 DNA is TGTGCCACCCGGTCGGCCTACGAGCAGTACTTC. It translates to CATRSAYEQYF.